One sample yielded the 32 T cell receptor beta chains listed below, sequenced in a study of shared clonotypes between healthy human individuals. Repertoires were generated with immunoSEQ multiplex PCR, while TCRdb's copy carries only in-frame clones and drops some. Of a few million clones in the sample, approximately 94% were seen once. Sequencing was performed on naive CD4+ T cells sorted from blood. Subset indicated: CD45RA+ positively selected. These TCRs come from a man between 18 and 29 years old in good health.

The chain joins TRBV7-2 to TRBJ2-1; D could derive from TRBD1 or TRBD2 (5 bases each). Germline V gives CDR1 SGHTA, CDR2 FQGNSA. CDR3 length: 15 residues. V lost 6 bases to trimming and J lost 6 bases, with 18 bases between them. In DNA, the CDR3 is TGTGCCAGCAGTGCCCCGGGACCGAGTATCAATGAGCAGTTCTTC. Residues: CASSAPGPSINEQFF.

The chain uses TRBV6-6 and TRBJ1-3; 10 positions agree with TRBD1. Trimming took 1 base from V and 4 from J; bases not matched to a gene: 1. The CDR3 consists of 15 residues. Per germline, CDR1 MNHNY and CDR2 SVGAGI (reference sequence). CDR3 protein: CASSYLGQGGNTIYF. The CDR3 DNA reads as TGTGCCAGCAGTTACTTGGGACAGGGGGGAAACACCATATATTTT.

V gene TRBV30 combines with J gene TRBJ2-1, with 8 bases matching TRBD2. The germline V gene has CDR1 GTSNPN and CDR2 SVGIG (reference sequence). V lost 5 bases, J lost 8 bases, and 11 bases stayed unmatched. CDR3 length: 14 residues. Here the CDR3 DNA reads TGTGCCTGGTCCGGGACTAGTGGGGGTCATGAGCAGTTCTTC. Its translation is CAWSGTSGGHEQFF.

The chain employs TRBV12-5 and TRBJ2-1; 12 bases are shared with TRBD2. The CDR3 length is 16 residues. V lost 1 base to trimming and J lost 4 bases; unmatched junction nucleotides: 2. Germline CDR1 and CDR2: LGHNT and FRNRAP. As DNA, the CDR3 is TGTGCTAGTGGTTTGGGACTAGCGGGAGTATACAATGAGCAGTTCTTC. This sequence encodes CASGLGLAGVYNEQFF.

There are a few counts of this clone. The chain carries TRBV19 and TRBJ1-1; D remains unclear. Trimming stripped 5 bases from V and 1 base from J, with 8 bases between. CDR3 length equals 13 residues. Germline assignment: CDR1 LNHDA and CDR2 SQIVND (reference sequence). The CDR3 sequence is CASSQAANTEAFF. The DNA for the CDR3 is TGTGCCAGTAGTCAGGCGGCGAACACTGAAGCTTTCTTT. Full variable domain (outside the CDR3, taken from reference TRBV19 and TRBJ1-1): DGGITQSPKYLFRKEGQNVTLSCEQNLNHDAMYWYRQDPGQGLRLIYYSQIVNDFQKGDIAEGYSVSREKKESFPLTVTSAQKNPTAFYLCASSQAANTEAFFGQGTRLTVV.

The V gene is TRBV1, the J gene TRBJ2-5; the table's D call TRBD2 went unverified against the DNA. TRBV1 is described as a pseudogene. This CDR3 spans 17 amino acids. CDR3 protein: CTSSLPWVAGVQETQYF. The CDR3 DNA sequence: TGCACCAGCAGCCTCCCTTGGGTAGCGGGAGTCCAAGAGACCCAGTACTTC.

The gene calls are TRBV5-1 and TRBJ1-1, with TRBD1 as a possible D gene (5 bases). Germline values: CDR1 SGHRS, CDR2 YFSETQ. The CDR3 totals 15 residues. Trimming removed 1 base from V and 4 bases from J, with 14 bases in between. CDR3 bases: TGCGCCAGCAGCTTGATGGGAGGGGAGGGCACTGAAGCTTTCTTT. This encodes CASSLMGGEGTEAFF.

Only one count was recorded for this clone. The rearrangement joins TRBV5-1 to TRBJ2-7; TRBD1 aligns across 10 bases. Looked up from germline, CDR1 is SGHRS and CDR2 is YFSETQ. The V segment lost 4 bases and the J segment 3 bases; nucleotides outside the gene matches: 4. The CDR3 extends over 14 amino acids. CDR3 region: CASSGTGVGYEQYF. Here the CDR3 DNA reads TGCGCCAGCAGCGGGACAGGGGTCGGCTACGAGCAGTACTTC.

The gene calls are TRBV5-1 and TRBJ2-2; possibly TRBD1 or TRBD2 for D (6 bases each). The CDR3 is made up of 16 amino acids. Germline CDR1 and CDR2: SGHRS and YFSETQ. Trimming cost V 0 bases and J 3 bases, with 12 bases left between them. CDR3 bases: TGCGCCAGCAGCTTGGCACTCGGGGGCCACACCGGGGAGCTGTTTTTT. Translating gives CASSLALGGHTGELFF.

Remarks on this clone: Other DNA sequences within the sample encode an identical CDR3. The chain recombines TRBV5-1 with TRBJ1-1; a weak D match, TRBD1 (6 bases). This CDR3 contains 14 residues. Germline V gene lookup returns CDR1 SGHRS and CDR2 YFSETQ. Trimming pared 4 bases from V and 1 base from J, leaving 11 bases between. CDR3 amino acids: CASSPGQPNTEAFF. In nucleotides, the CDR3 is TGCGCCAGCAGCCCGGGACAACCGAACACTGAAGCTTTCTTT.

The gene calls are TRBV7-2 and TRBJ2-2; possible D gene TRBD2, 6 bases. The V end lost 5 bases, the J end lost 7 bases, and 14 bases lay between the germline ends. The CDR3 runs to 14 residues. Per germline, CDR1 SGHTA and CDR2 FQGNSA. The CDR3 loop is CASSPLLAGGELFF. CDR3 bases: TGTGCCAGCAGCCCATTACTAGCCGGCGGGGAGCTGTTTTTT.

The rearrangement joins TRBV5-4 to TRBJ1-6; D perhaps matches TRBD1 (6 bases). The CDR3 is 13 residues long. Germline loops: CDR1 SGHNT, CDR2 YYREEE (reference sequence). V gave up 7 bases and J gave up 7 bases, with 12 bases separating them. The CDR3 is CASADRRNSPLHF. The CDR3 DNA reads TGTGCCAGCGCCGACAGGAGGAATTCACCCCTCCACTTT.

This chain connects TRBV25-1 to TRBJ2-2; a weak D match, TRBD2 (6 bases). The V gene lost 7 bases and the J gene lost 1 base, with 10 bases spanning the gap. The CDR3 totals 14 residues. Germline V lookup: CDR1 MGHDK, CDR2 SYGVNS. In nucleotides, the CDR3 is TGTGCCAGCATGTTGGGAGGGAACACCGGGGAGCTGTTTTTT. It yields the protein CASMLGGNTGELFF.

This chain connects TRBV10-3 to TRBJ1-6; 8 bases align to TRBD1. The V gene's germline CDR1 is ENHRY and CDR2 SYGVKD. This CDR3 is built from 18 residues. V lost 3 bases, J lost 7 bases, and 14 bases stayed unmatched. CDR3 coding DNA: TGTGCCATCAGTGATATCAGTCGACAACAGGGGGGGAATTCACCCCTCCACTTT. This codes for CAISDISRQQGGNSPLHF.

The CDR3 DNA follows: TGTGCCAGCAGCAGAGGACAGATTCTGAACACTGAAGCTTTCTTT. As protein: CASSRGQILNTEAFF. This chain joins TRBV5-5 and TRBJ1-1, with D maybe TRBD1 (6 bases). This CDR3 spans 15 amino acids. The ends were cut back, 4 bases at V and 0 bases at J, with 13 bases in the middle. The germline CDR1 and CDR2 sequences are SGHKS and YYEKEE (reference sequence).

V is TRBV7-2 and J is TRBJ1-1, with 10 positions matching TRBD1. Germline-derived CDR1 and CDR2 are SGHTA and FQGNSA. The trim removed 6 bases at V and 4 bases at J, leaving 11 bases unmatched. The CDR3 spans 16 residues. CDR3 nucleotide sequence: TGTGCCAGCAGTCGCAACCCGGGACAGGGGACCACTGAAGCTTTCTTT. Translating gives CASSRNPGQGTTEAFF. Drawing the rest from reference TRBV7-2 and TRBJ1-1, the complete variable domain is GAGVSQSPSNKVTEKGKDVELRCDPISGHTALYWYRQSLGQGLEFLIYFQGNSAPDKSGLPSDRFSAERTGGSVSTLTIQRTQQEDSAVYLCASSRNPGQGTTEAFFGQGTRLTVV.

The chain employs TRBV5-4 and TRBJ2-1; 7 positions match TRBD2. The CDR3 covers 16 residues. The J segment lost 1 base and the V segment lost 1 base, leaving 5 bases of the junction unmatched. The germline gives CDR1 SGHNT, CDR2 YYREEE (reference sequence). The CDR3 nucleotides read TGTGCCAGCAGCTTGACTGCGCGGGGGTCCTACAATGAGCAGTTCTTC. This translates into CASSLTARGSYNEQFF. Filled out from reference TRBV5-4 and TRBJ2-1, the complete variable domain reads ETGVTQSPTHLIKTRGQQVTLRCSSQSGHNTVSWYQQALGQGPQFIFQYYREEENGRGNFPPRFSGLQFPNYSSELNVNALELDDSALYLCASSLTARGSYNEQFFGPGTRLTVL.

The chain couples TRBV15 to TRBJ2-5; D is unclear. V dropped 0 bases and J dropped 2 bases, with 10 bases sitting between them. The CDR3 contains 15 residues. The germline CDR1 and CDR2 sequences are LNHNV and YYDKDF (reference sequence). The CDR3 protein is CATSRDRTAQETQYF. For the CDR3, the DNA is TGTGCCACCAGCAGAGATAGGACGGCACAAGAGACCCAGTACTTC.

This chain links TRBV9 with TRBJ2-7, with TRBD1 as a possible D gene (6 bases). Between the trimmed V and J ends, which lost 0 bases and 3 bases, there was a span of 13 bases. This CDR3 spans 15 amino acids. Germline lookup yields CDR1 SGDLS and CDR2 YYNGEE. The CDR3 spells CASSVATGKNYEQYF. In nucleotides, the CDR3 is TGTGCCAGCAGCGTAGCAACAGGGAAGAACTACGAGCAGTACTTC.

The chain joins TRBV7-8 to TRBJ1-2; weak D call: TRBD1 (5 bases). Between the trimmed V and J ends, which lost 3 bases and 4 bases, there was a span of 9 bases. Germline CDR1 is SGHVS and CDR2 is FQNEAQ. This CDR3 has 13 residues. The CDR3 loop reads CASSLGVFYGYTF. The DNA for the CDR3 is TGTGCCAGCAGCTTGGGGGTCTTCTATGGCTACACCTTC.

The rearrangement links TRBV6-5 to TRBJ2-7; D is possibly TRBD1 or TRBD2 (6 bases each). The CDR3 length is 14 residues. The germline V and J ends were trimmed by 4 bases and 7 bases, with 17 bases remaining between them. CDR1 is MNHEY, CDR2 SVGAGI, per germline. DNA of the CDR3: TGTGCCAGCAGTTGGGGGGCACCGAGGCTGGAGCAGTACTTC. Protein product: CASSWGAPRLEQYF.

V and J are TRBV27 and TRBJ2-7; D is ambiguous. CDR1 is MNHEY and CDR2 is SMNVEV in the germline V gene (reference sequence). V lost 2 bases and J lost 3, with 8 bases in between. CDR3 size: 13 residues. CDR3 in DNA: TGTGCCAGCAGTTTACAGATAGGCTACGAGCAGTACTTC. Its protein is CASSLQIGYEQYF.

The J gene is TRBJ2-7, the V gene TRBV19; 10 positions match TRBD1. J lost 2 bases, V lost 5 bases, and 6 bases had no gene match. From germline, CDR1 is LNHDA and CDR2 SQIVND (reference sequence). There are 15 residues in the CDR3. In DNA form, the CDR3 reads TGTGCCAGTAGTGCCACCGGGACAGGGGCCTACGAGCAGTACTTC. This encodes CASSATGTGAYEQYF.

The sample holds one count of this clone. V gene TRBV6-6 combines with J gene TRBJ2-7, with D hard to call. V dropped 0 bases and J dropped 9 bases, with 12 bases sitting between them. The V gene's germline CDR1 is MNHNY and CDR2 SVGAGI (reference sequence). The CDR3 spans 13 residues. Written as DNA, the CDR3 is TGTGCCAGCAGTTACTCGGGGTCTCTCGGGCAGTACTTC. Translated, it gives CASSYSGSLGQYF.

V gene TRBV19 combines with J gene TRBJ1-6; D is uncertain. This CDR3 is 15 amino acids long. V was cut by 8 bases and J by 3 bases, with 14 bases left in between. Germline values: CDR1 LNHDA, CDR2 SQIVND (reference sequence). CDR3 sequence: CASLIKNGYNSPLHF. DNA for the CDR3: TGTGCCAGTCTGATCAAGAATGGCTATAATTCACCCCTCCACTTT.

CDR3 sequence (DNA): TGTGCCAGCAGCTCCCAGGGACACCTCCAAGAGACCCAGTACTTC. Translated: CASSSQGHLQETQYF. The V gene is TRBV5-4, the J gene TRBJ2-5, with D tentatively TRBD1 (6 bases). The CDR3 runs to 15 residues. Deletions cut 3 bases from V and 1 base from J, with 13 bases between. From germline, CDR1 is SGHNT and CDR2 YYREEE (reference sequence). Full variable domain (remainder filled in from reference TRBV5-4 and TRBJ2-5): ETGVTQSPTHLIKTRGQQVTLRCSSQSGHNTVSWYQQALGQGPQFIFQYYREEENGRGNFPPRFSGLQFPNYSSELNVNALELDDSALYLCASSSQGHLQETQYFGPGTRLLVL.

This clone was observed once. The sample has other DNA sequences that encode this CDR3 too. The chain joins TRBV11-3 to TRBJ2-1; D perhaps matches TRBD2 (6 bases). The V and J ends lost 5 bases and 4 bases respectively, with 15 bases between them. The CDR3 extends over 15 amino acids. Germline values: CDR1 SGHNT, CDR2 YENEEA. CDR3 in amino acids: CASSLTGRGYNEQFF. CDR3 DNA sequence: TGTGCCAGCAGCCTAACGGGGCGGGGATACAATGAGCAGTTCTTC.

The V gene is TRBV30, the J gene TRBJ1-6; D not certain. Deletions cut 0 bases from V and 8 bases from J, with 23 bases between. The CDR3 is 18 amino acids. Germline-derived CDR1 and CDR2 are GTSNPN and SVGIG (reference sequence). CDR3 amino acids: CAWSVRGRTLIIDSPLHF. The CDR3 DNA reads TGTGCCTGGAGTGTACGTGGCAGAACCCTCATAATAGATTCACCCCTCCACTTT.

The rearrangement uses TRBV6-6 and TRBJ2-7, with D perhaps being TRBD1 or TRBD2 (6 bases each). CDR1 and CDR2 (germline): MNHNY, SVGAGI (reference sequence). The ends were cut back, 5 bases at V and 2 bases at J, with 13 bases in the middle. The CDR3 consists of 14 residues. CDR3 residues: CASSPTRGAYEQYF. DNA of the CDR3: TGTGCCAGCAGTCCTACTAGGGGGGCCTACGAGCAGTACTTC.

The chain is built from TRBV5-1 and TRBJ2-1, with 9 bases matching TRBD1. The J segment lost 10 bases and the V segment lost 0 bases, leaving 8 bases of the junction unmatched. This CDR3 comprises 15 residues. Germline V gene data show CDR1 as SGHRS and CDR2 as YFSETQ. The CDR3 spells CASSLGDRDAGEQFF. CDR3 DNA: TGCGCCAGCAGCTTGGGGGACAGGGACGCGGGCGAGCAGTTCTTC.

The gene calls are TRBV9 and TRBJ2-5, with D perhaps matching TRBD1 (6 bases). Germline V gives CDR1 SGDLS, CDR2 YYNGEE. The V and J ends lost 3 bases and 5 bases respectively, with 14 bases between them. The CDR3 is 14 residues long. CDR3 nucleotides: TGTGCCAGCAGCGGACAGGCCCTCGGGGAGACCCAGTACTTC. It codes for CASSGQALGETQYF.

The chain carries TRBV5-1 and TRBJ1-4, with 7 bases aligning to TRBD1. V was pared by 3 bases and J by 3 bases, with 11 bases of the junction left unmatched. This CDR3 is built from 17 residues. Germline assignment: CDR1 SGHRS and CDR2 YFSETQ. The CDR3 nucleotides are TGCGCCAGCAGCTACGGACAGGATCGTGGTCCTAATGAAAAACTGTTTTTT. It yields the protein CASSYGQDRGPNEKLFF.